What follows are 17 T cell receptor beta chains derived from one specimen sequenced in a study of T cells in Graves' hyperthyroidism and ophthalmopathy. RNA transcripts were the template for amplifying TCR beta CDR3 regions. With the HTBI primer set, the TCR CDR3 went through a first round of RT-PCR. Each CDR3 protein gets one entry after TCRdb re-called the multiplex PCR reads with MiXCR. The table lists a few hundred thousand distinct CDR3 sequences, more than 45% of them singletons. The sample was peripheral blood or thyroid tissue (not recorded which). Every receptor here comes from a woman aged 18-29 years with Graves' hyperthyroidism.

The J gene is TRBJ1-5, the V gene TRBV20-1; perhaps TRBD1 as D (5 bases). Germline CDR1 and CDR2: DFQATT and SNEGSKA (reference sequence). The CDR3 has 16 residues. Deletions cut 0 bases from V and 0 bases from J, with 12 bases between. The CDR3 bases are TGCAGTGCTAGAGATTCGGGGGGTTATAGCAATCAGCCCCAGCATTTT. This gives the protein CSARDSGGYSNQPQHF.

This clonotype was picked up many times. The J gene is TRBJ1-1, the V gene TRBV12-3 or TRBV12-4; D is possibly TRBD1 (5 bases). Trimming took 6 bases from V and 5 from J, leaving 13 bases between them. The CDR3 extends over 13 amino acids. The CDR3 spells CASSWGRGTEAFF. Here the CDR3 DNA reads TGTGCCAGCAGCTGGGGTAGGGGAACTGAAGCTTTCTTT.

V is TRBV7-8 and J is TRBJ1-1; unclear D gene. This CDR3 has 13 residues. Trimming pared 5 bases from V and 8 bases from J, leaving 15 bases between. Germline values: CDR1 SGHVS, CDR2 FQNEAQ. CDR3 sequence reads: CASSLEGQAEAFF. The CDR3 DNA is TGTGCCAGCAGCCTTGAGGGCCAGGCGGAAGCTTTCTTT.

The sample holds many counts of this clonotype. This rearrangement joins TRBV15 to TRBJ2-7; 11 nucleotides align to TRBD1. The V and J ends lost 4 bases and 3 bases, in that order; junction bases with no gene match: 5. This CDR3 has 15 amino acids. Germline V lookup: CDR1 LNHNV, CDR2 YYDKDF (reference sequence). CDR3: CATSTPGQGDYEQYF. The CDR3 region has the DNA TGTGCCACCAGCACACCGGGACAGGGGGACTACGAGCAGTACTTC.

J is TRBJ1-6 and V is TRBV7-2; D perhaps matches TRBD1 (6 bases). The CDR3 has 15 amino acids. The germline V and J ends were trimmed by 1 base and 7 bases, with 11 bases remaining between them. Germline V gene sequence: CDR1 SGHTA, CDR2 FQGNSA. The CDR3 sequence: CASSLVGRGNSPLHF. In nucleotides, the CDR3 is TGTGCCAGCAGCTTAGTCGGCAGGGGCAATTCACCCCTCCACTTT.

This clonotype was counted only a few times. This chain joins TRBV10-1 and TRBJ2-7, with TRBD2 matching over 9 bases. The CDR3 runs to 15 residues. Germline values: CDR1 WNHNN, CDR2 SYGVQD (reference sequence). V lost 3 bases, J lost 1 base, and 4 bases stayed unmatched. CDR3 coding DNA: TGCGCCAGCAGTGACCCTAGCGGGAATTCCTACGAGCAGTACTTC. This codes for CASSDPSGNSYEQYF.

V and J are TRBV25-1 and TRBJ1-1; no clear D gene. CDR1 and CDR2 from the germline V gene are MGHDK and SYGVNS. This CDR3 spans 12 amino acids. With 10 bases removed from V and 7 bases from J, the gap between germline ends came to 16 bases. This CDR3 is CATRDLWDEAFF. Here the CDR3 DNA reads TGTGCCACCAGAGACCTGTGGGATGAAGCTTTCTTT.

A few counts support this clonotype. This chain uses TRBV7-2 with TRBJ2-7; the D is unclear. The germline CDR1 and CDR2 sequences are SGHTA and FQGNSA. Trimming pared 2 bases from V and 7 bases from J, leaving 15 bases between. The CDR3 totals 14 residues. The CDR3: CASSLHSGVGEQYF. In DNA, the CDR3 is TGTGCCAGCAGCTTACACAGTGGGGTTGGGGAGCAGTACTTC.

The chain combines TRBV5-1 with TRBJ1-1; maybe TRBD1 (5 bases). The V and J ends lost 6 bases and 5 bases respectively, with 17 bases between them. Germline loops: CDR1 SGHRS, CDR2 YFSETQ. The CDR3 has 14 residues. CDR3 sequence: CASIARVGGTEAFF. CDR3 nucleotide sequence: TGCGCCAGCATTGCAAGGGTGGGGGGAACTGAAGCTTTCTTT.

CDR3 in amino acids: CATSRDRGAQFNQPQHF. In DNA form, the CDR3 reads TGTGCCACCAGCAGAGATCGGGGGGCTCAGTTTAATCAGCCCCAGCATTTT. The chain links TRBV15 to TRBJ1-5, with D possibly matching TRBD1 (6 bases). V was trimmed by 0 bases and J by 4 bases, leaving 16 bases between them. The germline CDR1 and CDR2 sequences are LNHNV and YYDKDF (reference sequence). The length of the CDR3 is 17 residues.

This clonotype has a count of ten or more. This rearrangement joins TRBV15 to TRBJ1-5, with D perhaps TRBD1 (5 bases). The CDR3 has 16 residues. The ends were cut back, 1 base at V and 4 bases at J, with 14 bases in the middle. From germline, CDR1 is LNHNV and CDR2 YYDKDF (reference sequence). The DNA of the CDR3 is TGTGCCACCAGCAGAGTTCGAGGGGTATGGAATCAGCCCCAGCATTTT. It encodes CATSRVRGVWNQPQHF.

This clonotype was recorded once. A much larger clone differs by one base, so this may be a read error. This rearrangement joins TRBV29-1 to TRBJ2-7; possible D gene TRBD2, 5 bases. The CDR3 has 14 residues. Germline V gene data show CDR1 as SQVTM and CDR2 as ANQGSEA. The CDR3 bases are TGCAGCGTTGCGGATAGCGCCGATTCCTACGGGCAGTACTTC. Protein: CSVADSADSYGQYF.

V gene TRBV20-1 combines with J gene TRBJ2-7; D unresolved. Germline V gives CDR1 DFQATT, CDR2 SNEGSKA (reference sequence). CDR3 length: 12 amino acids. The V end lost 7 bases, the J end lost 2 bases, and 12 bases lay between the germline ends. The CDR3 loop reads CSGKTAPYEQYF. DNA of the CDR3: TGCAGTGGAAAGACTGCCCCCTACGAGCAGTACTTC.

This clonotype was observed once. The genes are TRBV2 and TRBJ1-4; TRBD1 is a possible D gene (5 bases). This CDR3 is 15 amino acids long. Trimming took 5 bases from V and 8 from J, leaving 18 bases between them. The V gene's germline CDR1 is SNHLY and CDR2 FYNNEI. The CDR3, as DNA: TGTGCCAGCAGTTACTCGGGGCTCAGGGAAGAAAAACTGTTTTTT. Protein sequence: CASSYSGLREEKLFF.

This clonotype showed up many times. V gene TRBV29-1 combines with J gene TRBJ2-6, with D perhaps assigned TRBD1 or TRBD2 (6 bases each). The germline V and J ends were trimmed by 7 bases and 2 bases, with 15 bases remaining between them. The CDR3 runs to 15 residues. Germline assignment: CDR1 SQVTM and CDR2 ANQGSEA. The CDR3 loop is CSARRGEAGANVLTF. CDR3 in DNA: TGCAGCGCCAGAAGGGGGGAGGCTGGGGCCAACGTCCTGACTTTC. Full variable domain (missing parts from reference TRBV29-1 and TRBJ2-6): SAVISQKPSRDICQRGTSLTIQCQVDSQVTMMFWYRQQPGQSLTLIATANQGSEATYESGFVIDKFPISRPNLTFSTLTVSNMSPEDSSIYLCSARRGEAGANVLTFGAGSRLTVL.

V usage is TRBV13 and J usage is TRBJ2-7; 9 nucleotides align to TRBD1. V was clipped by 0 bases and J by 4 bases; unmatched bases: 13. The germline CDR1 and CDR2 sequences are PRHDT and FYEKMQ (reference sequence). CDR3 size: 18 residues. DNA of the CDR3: TGTGCCAGCAGCTTAGGTGGGGCTACAGGGGGCCGCGGGTACGAGCAGTACTTC. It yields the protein CASSLGGATGGRGYEQYF.

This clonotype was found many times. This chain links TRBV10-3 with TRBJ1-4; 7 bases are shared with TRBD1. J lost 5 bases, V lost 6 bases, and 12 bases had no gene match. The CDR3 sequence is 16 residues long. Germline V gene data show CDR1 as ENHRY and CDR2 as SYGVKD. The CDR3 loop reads CAIRKELQGRNEKLFF. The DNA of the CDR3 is TGTGCCATCAGGAAGGAGTTACAGGGGAGGAATGAAAAACTGTTTTTT.